This TCR beta chain is from a study of shared clonotypes between healthy human individuals. Study details: Each donor's CD8 memory used one plate, CD8 naive two, each CD4 subset three.

The protocol was immunoSEQ multiplex PCR, while the TCRdb copy is restricted to in-frame clones and leaves out a portion. The sample records millions of clones, just over 90% being singletons. Study-level findings and limits: Deeper or shallower sequencing was expected to change how clonotypes are shared among donors. Among a handful of donors, approximately 5.4% of naive CD4 clonotypes were found in common. Relative to their counterparts shared across all four donors, non-shared clonotypes exhibited diminished generation probabilities.

Details on this clone: What it binds is not known.

V gave up 3 bases and J gave up 4 bases, with 9 bases separating them. The CDR3 loop spans 13 amino acids. From germline, CDR1 is LNHDA and CDR2 SQIVND (reference sequence). The V and J genes are TRBV19 and TRBJ1-1; D gene uncertain. The specimen was naive CD4+ T cells sorted from blood. Subset noted: CD45RA+ positively selected. The sequence derives from a man between 18 and 35 years old in good health. Here the CDR3 DNA reads TGTGCCAGTAGTATTCTGGCCATCACTGAAGCTTTCTTT. Amino acid sequence: CASSILAITEAFF.